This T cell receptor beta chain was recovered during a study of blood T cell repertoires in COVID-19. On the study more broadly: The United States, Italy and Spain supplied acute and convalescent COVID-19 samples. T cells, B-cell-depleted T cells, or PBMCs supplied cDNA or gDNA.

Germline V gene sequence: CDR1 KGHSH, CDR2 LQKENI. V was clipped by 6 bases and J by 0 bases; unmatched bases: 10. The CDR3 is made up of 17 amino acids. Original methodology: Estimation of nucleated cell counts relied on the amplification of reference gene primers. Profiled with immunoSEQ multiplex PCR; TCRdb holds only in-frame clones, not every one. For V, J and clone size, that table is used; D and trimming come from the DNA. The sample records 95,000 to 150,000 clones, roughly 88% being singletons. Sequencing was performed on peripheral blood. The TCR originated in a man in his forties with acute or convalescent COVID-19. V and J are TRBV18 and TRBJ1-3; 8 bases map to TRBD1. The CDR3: CASSPGQVRASGNTIYF. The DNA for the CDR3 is TGTGCCAGCTCTCCGGGACAGGTTCGAGCCTCTGGAAACACCATATATTTT.